These T cell receptor beta chains were read from a single sample in a study of early T cells in non-severe SARS-CoV-2 infection. TCRdb re-called the 5' RACE reads through MiXCR, storing one row per CDR3 protein. The sample has about 59,000 distinct CDR3 sequences; 13% are singletons. The sequenced sample was whole blood, obtained at baseline. Receptor source: an adult who was a healthcare worker with PCR-confirmed SARS-CoV-2 infection or an uninfected control (not recorded which). CDR3s include the opening cysteine and the closing phenylalanine or tryptophan. D genes are given only for firm matches. Only part of the rows carry a size: once, few, many, or a class if the clone is expanded.

d_call	v_call	j_call	clone_size	cdr3_nt	cdr3_aa
-	TRBV11-1	TRBJ1-2	few	TGTGCCAGCAGCAGGGAACCCGACAGCCTAGGGGATGGCTACACCTTC	CASSREPDSLGDGYTF
-	TRBV12-3/TRBV12-4	TRBJ2-7	many	TGTGCCAGCAGTTTAGCAGGGCTCGGCTACGAGCAGTACTTC	CASSLAGLGYEQYF
-	TRBV24-1	TRBJ1-2	many	TGTGCCACCTCCCAGCCCCTTAGTAACTATGGCTACACCTTC	CATSQPLSNYGYTF
-	TRBV29-1	TRBJ2-3	-	TGCAGCGTTGAAGAGTTTAAGGGCACAGATACGCAGTATTTT	CSVEEFKGTDTQYF
-	TRBV6-1	TRBJ2-4	-	TGTGCCAGCAGTGAACGTGGAGTACTAGCCAAAAACATTCAGTACTTC	CASSERGVLAKNIQYF
-	TRBV21-1	TRBJ1-3	few	TGTGCCAGCAGCCTCCGGCGGGTCCGGGCCTCGTCAGCCACCATATATTTT	CASSLRRVRASSATIYF
-	TRBV18	TRBJ2-5	-	TGTGCCAGCTCACCGGGACAACAAGAGACCCAGTACTTC	CASSPGQQETQYF
TRBD1	TRBV28	TRBJ2-3	-	TGTGCCAGCAGTCCCGGGCGACAGGGCCTTAGCACAGATACGCAGTATTTT	CASSPGRQGLSTDTQYF
-	TRBV6-4	TRBJ2-2	-	TGTGCCAGCAGTCGAATACCCGGCACCGGGGAGCTGTTTTTT	CASSRIPGTGELFF
-	TRBV5-1	TRBJ1-4	few	TGCGCCAGCAGCCGTACAATACGTGGGGACGGAAATGAAAAACTGTTTTTT	CASSRTIRGDGNEKLFF
-	TRBV9	TRBJ2-7	few	TGTGCCAGCAGCGTAGGGGCTAGCGCCTACGAGCAGTACTTC	CASSVGASAYEQYF
-	TRBV30	TRBJ2-3	-	TGTGCCTGGGCCCCCGGCCTCACAGATACGCAGTATTTT	CAWAPGLTDTQYF
-	TRBV9	TRBJ2-7	few	TGTGCCAACAGCCCCCACCCGGGAAGCTCCTACGAGCAGTACTTC	CANSPHPGSSYEQYF
TRBD1	TRBV11-2	TRBJ2-7	-	TGTGCCAGCAGCGTCGACAGGGGCGTGCACGAGCAGTACTTC	CASSVDRGVHEQYF